This TCR beta chain was profiled in a study of blood T cell repertoires in COVID-19. In the study overall: The cDNA or gDNA used as material had been derived from T cells, B-cell-depleted T cells, or PBMCs.

CDR3 size: 12 residues. The germline V gene encodes CDR1 SGDLS and CDR2 YYNGEE. Trimming left V 2 bases short and J 6 bases short, with 6 bases between. Sequencing used immunoSEQ multiplex PCR; TCRdb keeps in-frame clones, though not all of them. The sample carries 60,000 or so clones, about 89% recorded once. Sequencing was performed on peripheral blood. This sequence joins TRBV9 and TRBJ2-1, with TRBD2 as a possible D gene (5 bases). The origin of this receptor is a man aged 55 to 69 with acute or convalescent COVID-19. The CDR3 coding sequence is TGTGCCAGCAGCGTCGGGGTCAATGAGCAGTTCTTC. Translated: CASSVGVNEQFF.